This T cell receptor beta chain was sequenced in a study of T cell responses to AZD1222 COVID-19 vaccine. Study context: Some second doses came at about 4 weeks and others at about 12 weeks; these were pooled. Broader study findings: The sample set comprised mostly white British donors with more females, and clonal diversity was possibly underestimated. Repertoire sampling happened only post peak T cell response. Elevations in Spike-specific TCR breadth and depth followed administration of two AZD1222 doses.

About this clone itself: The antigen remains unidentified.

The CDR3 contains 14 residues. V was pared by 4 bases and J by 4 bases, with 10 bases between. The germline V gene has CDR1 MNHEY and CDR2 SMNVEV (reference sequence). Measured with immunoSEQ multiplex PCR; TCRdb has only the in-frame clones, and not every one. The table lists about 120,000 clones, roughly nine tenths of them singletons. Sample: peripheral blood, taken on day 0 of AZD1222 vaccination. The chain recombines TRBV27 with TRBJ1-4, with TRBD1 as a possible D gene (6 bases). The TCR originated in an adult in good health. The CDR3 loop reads CASSSNRDNEKLFF. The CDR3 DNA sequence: TGTGCCAGCAGTTCAAACAGGGATAATGAAAAACTGTTTTTT.